The 21 T cell receptor beta chains given below trace back to one sample, sequenced in a study of cytomegalovirus exposure and HLA in healthy donors. 13 Jbeta primers and 60 Vbeta primers were used for the PCR. Sequencing used immunoSEQ multiplex PCR; TCRdb keeps in-frame clones, though not all of them. The sample lists hundreds of thousands of clones, more than 85% occurring once. The sample was PBMCs. These receptors originate from a woman aged 18-29 years in good health and CMV-seronegative.

The chain carries TRBV15 and TRBJ2-1; a possible D gene is TRBD1 (6 bases). This CDR3 comprises 14 residues. V dropped 3 bases and J dropped 3 bases, with 9 bases sitting between them. Germline values: CDR1 LNHNV, CDR2 YYDKDF (reference sequence). CDR3 bases: TGTGCCACCAGCAGTCGACAGGTCTACAATGAGCAGTTCTTC. Its protein product is CATSSRQVYNEQFF.

The chain employs TRBV2 and TRBJ1-1, with 7 bases fitting TRBD1. The germline V gene has CDR1 SNHLY and CDR2 FYNNEI. V dropped 4 bases and J dropped 7; count of bases not matched to a gene: 12. This CDR3 is built from 15 residues. CDR3 bases: TGTGCCAGCAGTGGGGCTACAGGGGAGTCCGGTGAAGCTTTCTTT. Protein: CASSGATGESGEAFF.

The chain employs TRBV30 and TRBJ1-1; 9 positions match TRBD1. This CDR3 contains 15 residues. Germline V gene lookup returns CDR1 GTSNPN and CDR2 SVGIG (reference sequence). After removal of 6 bases from V and 2 bases from J, the junction contained 10 bases not matched to a gene. The CDR3 spells CACQQGALINTEAFF. CDR3 nucleotides: TGTGCCTGTCAACAGGGGGCACTGATCAACACTGAAGCTTTCTTT.

CDR3 DNA sequence: TGTGCCAGCAGCTTTCGGGCACAGGGGGGGGGAACTGAAGCTTTCTTT. Encoded protein: CASSFRAQGGGTEAFF. The chain couples TRBV5-5 to TRBJ1-1; 8 nucleotides match TRBD1. J was trimmed by 5 bases and V by 2 bases; bases with no gene match: 11. Germline V gene data show CDR1 as SGHKS and CDR2 as YYEKEE (reference sequence). The CDR3 sequence is 16 residues long.

J is TRBJ1-6 and V is TRBV19; the match to TRBD1 covers 7 bases. CDR1 and CDR2 from the germline V gene are LNHDA and SQIVND (reference sequence). This CDR3 is 14 amino acids long. V dropped 7 bases and J dropped 4; count of bases not matched to a gene: 4. The CDR3 bases are TGTGCCAGTACCACGACAGGGTATAATTCACCCCTCCACTTT. Amino acids: CASTTTGYNSPLHF.

The chain recombines TRBV29-1 with TRBJ2-2; 7 positions agree with TRBD1. The CDR3 has 14 amino acids. Germline V lookup: CDR1 SQVTM, CDR2 ANQGSEA. The V segment lost 6 bases and the J segment 0 bases; nucleotides outside the gene matches: 4. The CDR3: CSVKDRANTGELFF. Written as DNA, the CDR3 is TGCAGCGTGAAAGACAGGGCGAACACCGGGGAGCTGTTTTTT.

V and J are TRBV6-5 and TRBJ2-1; 12 bases map to TRBD2. Trimming removed 6 bases from V and 4 bases from J; junction bases left unmatched: 4. The CDR3 is 15 residues long. CDR1 is MNHEY, CDR2 SVGAGI, per germline. The CDR3 bases are TGTGCCAGCAGAAAACTAGCGGGGGGATACAATGAGCAGTTCTTC. Its protein is CASRKLAGGYNEQFF.

This clone was observed a handful of times. This CDR3 is CASSQNRDSQPQHF. CDR3 in DNA: TGTGCCAGCAGTCAAAACAGGGATAGTCAGCCCCAGCATTTT. The chain employs TRBV28 and TRBJ1-5; D is perhaps TRBD1 (6 bases). Trimming removed 5 bases at V and 6 bases at J, with 14 bases between. Germline V CDR1 and CDR2: MDHEN, SYDVKM. The CDR3 is made up of 14 amino acids.

The chain couples TRBV4-2 to TRBJ2-1, with TRBD2 matching over 8 bases. The CDR3 length is 15 residues. CDR1 is LGHNA, CDR2 YNFKEQ, per germline. The trim removed 3 bases at V and 6 bases at J, leaving 7 bases unmatched. In DNA form, the CDR3 reads TGTGCCAGCAGCCACGGACTAGCTTTGGTCAATGAGCAGTTCTTC. Translating it yields CASSHGLALVNEQFF.

V gene TRBV5-5 combines with J gene TRBJ1-1, with 7 bases identical to TRBD1. CDR3 length: 16 amino acids. With 3 bases clipped from V and 0 bases from J, the junction kept 8 bases outside the gene matches. CDR1 is SGHKS, CDR2 YYEKEE, per germline (reference sequence). The CDR3 bases are TGTGCCAGCAGCTCCTATCCCGGGACAGTGAACACTGAAGCTTTCTTT. Amino acids: CASSSYPGTVNTEAFF.

V gene TRBV6-5 combines with J gene TRBJ2-7; 7 bases align to TRBD2. Germline V gene sequence: CDR1 MNHEY, CDR2 SVGAGI. Germline trimming cut 2 bases from V and 2 bases from J; bases unmatched to any gene: 9. The CDR3 loop spans 16 amino acids. In DNA, the CDR3 is TGTGCCAGCAGTTACACCACTCTGCGGGGGACCTACGAGCAGTACTTC. This encodes CASSYTTLRGTYEQYF.

This clone was counted a few times. Here the CDR3 DNA reads TGCGCCAGCAGTCTAGCCGACAGGGTTTGGGGCCACGGGGAGCTGTTTTTT. Protein sequence: CASSLADRVWGHGELFF. The chain combines TRBV23-1 with TRBJ2-2; TRBD1 aligns across 7 bases. Being an ORF, TRBV23-1 has a function that is uncertain. This CDR3 is 17 amino acids long. V was clipped by 4 bases and J by 7 bases; unmatched bases: 15.

The chain combines TRBV7-9 with TRBJ2-3, with 9 bases matching TRBD2. Germline V gene sequence: CDR1 SEHNR, CDR2 FQNEAQ (reference sequence). With V trimmed by 5 bases and J by 1 base, 10 bases remained unmatched. The CDR3 spans 17 residues. CDR3 nucleotides: TGTGCCAGCAGCCCCCGGGGTAGCGGGAGACGCACAGATACGCAGTATTTT. It is translated as CASSPRGSGRRTDTQYF.

J is TRBJ1-4 and V is TRBV30; D ambiguous. Trimming pared 2 bases from V and 5 bases from J, leaving 9 bases between. CDR1 is GTSNPN and CDR2 is SVGIG in the germline V gene (reference sequence). The CDR3 covers 13 residues. CDR3 region: CAWSPNLNEKLFF. Here the CDR3 DNA reads TGTGCCTGGAGTCCCAATTTGAATGAAAAACTGTTTTTT.

This clone was detected only once. The chain is built from TRBV5-1 and TRBJ2-1; D is uncertain. The V end was cut by 3 bases, the J end by 0 bases, with 10 bases between. The germline V gene has CDR1 SGHRS and CDR2 YFSETQ. This CDR3 comprises 15 residues. Written as DNA, the CDR3 is TGCGCCAGCAGCTCCCATTATAGCTCCTACAATGAGCAGTTCTTC. Translating it yields CASSSHYSSYNEQFF.

The table lists this clone with a count of one. The gene calls are TRBV2 and TRBJ2-3; TRBD1 agrees at 8 bases. After removal of 8 bases from V and 2 bases from J, the junction contained 6 bases not matched to a gene. Germline V CDR1 and CDR2: SNHLY, FYNNEI. This CDR3 has 14 residues. CDR3 in DNA: TGTGCCAGCTGCCGGGACAGGACCACAGATACGCAGTATTTT. Its protein product is CASCRDRTTDTQYF.

The CDR3 coding sequence is TGCGCCAGCAGCCTCTATGTGGGAGGACTTAATGAAAAACTGTTTTTT. This gives the protein CASSLYVGGLNEKLFF. The chain has TRBV4-3 and TRBJ1-4; D is unclear. The germline gives CDR1 LGHNA, CDR2 YSLEER. This CDR3 has 16 amino acids. V was clipped by 4 bases and J by 4 bases, with 16 bases between them.

The CDR3, as DNA: TGTGCCAGCAGCGCGACAGGGGCCCACGAGCAGTACTTC. Translating gives CASSATGAHEQYF. The chain has TRBV21-1 and TRBJ2-7; the table's D call, TRBD1, has no DNA check behind it. TRBV21-1 is labeled a pseudogene. The CDR3 is made up of 13 amino acids.

The chain links TRBV15 to TRBJ1-5; weak D call: TRBD1 (6 bases). V lost 0 bases, J lost 6 bases, and 12 bases lay in between. This CDR3 has 15 residues. Germline values: CDR1 LNHNV, CDR2 YYDKDF (reference sequence). DNA for the CDR3: TGTGCCACCAGCAGAGACAGGGGTGGGGGTCAGCCCCAGCATTTT. Its translation: CATSRDRGGGQPQHF.

The chain recombines TRBV7-2 with TRBJ2-5; 7 bases are a match to TRBD1. Germline CDR1 SGHTA, CDR2 FQGNSA. The CDR3 covers 15 residues. J gave up 4 bases and V 5 bases, and 10 bases lay outside the gene matches. The CDR3 coding sequence is TGTGCCAGCAGCCGTCGAACAGGGGTTGGAGAGACCCAGTACTTC. Its translation: CASSRRTGVGETQYF.

The V call is TRBV30, the J call TRBJ2-7; 7 bases match TRBD1. J gave up 0 bases and V 3 bases, and 5 bases lay outside the gene matches. From germline, CDR1 is GTSNPN and CDR2 SVGIG (reference sequence). The CDR3 runs to 14 residues. CDR3 amino acids: CAWRRGQISYEQYF. The CDR3 DNA reads TGTGCCTGGAGGAGGGGACAGATCTCCTACGAGCAGTACTTC.